Listed below are T cell receptor beta chains from one sample, sequenced in a study of Ad26.COV2.S vaccination and SARS-CoV-2 variants. The protocol was immunoSEQ multiplex PCR, while the TCRdb copy is restricted to in-frame clones and leaves out a portion. The sample consists of approximately 460,000 clones, 89% of them appearing once. The sequenced sample was peripheral blood, obtained in a trial of Ad26.COV2.S vaccine versus placebo. These receptors originate from a person between 18 and 65 years old who received the Ad26.COV2.S COVID-19 vaccine or a placebo. Each CDR3 is given with its conserved first and last residue. D genes are given only for firm matches. Expanded clones get a size class; other rows say once, few or many, or leave the size out.

size	V	J	D	DNA	CDR3
few	TRBV4-2	TRBJ2-2	NA	TGTGCCAGCAGCCATGGCACCGGGGAGCTGTTTTTT	CASSHGTGELFF
NA	TRBV10-3	TRBJ2-7	NA	TGTGCCATCAGTGGACAGAGTAACTCCTACGAGCAGTACTTC	CAISGQSNSYEQYF
NA	TRBV6-1	TRBJ2-3	NA	TGTGCCAGCTCAGGGCCCTCCGCCACAGATACGCAGTATTTT	CASSGPSATDTQYF
NA	TRBV7-2	TRBJ1-2	NA	TGTGCCAGCAGCTTACACCCACAGGGTGATATCTCTGGCTACACCTTC	CASSLHPQGDISGYTF
NA	TRBV21-1	TRBJ2-2	NA	TGTGCCAGCAGCTCCGGGACAGGAAAGGAATGGGACACCGGGGAGCTGTTTTTT	CASSSGTGKEWDTGELFF
NA	TRBV9	TRBJ1-1	NA	TGTGCCAGCAGCGTAGCTAGCCTGAACACTGAAGCTTTCTTT	CASSVASLNTEAFF
few	TRBV27	TRBJ2-7	TRBD1	TGTGCCAGCAGTTTATTGGGGACAGGGAGATACGAGCAGTACTTC	CASSLLGTGRYEQYF
NA	TRBV3-1/TRBV3-2	TRBJ2-3	TRBD2	TGTGCCAGCAGCCAAGATTGGGGAAGCGGGAGGGCCGTAGATACGCAGTATTTT	CASSQDWGSGRAVDTQYF
NA	TRBV27	TRBJ1-5	TRBD1	TGTGCCAGCAGGCGGGGACAGGGGGACAATCAGCCCCAGCATTTT	CASRRGQGDNQPQHF
NA	TRBV9	TRBJ2-2	NA	TGTGCCAGCAGCGTAATCGACACCGGGGAGCTGTTTTTT	CASSVIDTGELFF
NA	TRBV7-9	TRBJ1-1	TRBD1	TGTGCCAGCAGCCCACCTAAGGGGGCATCGTACACTGAAGCTTTCTTT	CASSPPKGASYTEAFF
NA	TRBV2	TRBJ2-3	TRBD1	TGTGCCAGCAGTGCTAGGGACAGGGGAATAGATACGCAGTATTTT	CASSARDRGIDTQYF
NA	TRBV6-6	TRBJ1-1	NA	TGTGCCAGCAAAGAAAACACCCCGAACACTGAAGCTTTCTTT	CASKENTPNTEAFF
NA	TRBV7-9	TRBJ2-7	TRBD2	TGTGCCAGCAGCTTAGCGCTAGCGGGAGCCACTGGGGAGCAGTACTTC	CASSLALAGATGEQYF
NA	TRBV29-1	TRBJ2-5	NA	TGCAGCTCGAGGGGTGGAGACAGCGACCAAGAGACCCAGTACTTC	CSSRGGDSDQETQYF
NA	TRBV6-6	TRBJ2-7	NA	TGTGCCAGCAGTTACTCGGGGTTCGAGCAGTACTTC	CASSYSGFEQYF
NA	TRBV19	TRBJ1-2	NA	TGTGCCAGTAGTATTCTCGAAAACTATGGCTACACCTTC	CASSILENYGYTF
NA	TRBV19	TRBJ1-5	TRBD1	TGTGCCAGTAGTATACGGGACAGCGCCTACAATCAGCCCCAGCATTTT	CASSIRDSAYNQPQHF
NA	TRBV4-1	TRBJ2-6	NA	TGCGCCAGCAGCCAAGTTCCGGGCATCACCTCTGGGGCCAACGTCCTGACTTTC	CASSQVPGITSGANVLTF
NA	TRBV7-9	TRBJ1-1	NA	TGTGCCAGCAGCTTAGGTTTGCATTTGAACACTGAAGCTTTCTTT	CASSLGLHLNTEAFF
NA	TRBV6-6	TRBJ2-3	TRBD2	TGTGCCAGCAGTCGACACAACGGACTAGCGGTAACAGATACGCAGTATTTT	CASSRHNGLAVTDTQYF
NA	TRBV5-1	TRBJ2-7	TRBD1	TGCGCCAGCAGCCCAACGGGACAGCTCTACGAGCAGTACTTC	CASSPTGQLYEQYF
NA	TRBV7-2	TRBJ1-4	NA	TGTGCCAGCAGCGACAGTATTACTGCAACTAATGAAAAACTGTTTTTT	CASSDSITATNEKLFF
NA	TRBV19	TRBJ1-2	NA	TGTGCCAGTAGTCCAAACCAGAATACGAACTATGGCTACACCTTC	CASSPNQNTNYGYTF